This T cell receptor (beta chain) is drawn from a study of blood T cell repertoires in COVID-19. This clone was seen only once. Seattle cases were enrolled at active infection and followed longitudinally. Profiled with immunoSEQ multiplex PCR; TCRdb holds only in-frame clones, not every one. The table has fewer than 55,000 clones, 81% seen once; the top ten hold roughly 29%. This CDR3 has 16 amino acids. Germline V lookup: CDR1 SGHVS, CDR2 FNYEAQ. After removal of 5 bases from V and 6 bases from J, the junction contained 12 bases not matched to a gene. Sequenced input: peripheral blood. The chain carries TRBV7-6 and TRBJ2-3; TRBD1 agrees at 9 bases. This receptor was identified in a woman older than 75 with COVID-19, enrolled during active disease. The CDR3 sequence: CASSPGTGWSPDTQYF. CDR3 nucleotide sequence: TGTGCCAGCAGCCCTGGGACAGGGTGGTCCCCCGATACGCAGTATTTT. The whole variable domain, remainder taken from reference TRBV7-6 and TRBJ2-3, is GAGVSQSPRYKVTKRGQDVALRCDPISGHVSLYWYRQALGQGPEFLTYFNYEAQQDKSGLPNDRFSAERPEGSISTLTIQRTEQRDSAMYRCASSPGTGWSPDTQYFGPGTRLTVL.